This T cell receptor (beta chain) was documented in a study of cytomegalovirus exposure and HLA in healthy donors. Overall study results and limits: In vitro checks showed that three CMV-associated chains really do target CMV antigens. Cytomegalovirus status, reportedly, was diagnosed with high specificity and sensitivity by the classifier. The study designated about 180 TCR beta chains cytomegalovirus-associated.

Some clones are missing from TCRdb's copy, which holds only in-frame ones; the method was immunoSEQ multiplex PCR. The profile shows over 100,000 clones, roughly 90% of them singletons. Donors came from a validation cohort of over a hundred subjects, distinct from the first 666-subject cohort. Germline lookup yields CDR1 SGHRS and CDR2 YFSETQ. The CDR3 spans 11 residues. Trimming removed 10 bases at V and 1 base at J, with 8 bases between. Only one count was recorded for this clone. Its target is not known. The TCR was taken from a woman under 30 in good health and CMV-seropositive. The chain carries TRBV5-1 and TRBJ2-5; perhaps TRBD2 as D (5 bases). The sequencing sample was made of PBMCs. The CDR3 DNA reads as TGCGCCTCGGGGTCCCAAGAGACCCAGTACTTC. Translated: CASGSQETQYF.